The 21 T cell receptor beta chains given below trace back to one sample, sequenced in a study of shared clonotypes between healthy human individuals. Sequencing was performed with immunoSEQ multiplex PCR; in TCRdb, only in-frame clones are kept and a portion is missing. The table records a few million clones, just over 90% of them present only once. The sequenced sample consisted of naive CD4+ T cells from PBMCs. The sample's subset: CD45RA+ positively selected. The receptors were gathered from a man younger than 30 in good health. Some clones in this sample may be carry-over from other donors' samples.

CDR3 sequence reads: CASSLVSTSTDTQYF. DNA for the CDR3: TGTGCCAGCAGCTTGGTTAGTACTAGCACAGATACGCAGTATTTT. This sequence joins TRBV5-6 and TRBJ2-3, with D unresolved. The CDR3 is 15 residues long. CDR1 is SGHDT and CDR2 is YYEEEE in the germline V gene. Trimming took off 0 bases at V and 0 bases at J, with 8 bases between the two ends.

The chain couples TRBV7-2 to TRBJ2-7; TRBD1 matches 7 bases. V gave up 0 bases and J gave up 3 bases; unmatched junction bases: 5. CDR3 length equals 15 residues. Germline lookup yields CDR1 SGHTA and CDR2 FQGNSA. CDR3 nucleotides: TGTGCCAGCAGCTTAGCGTTGGGACAGAACTACGAGCAGTACTTC. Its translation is CASSLALGQNYEQYF.

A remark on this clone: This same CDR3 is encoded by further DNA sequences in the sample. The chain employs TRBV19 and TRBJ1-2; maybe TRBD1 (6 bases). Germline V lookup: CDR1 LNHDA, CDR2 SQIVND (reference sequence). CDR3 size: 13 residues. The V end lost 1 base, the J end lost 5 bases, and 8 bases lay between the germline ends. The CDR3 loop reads CASSIGTAYGYTF. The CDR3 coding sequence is TGTGCCAGTAGTATAGGGACAGCATATGGCTACACCTTC.

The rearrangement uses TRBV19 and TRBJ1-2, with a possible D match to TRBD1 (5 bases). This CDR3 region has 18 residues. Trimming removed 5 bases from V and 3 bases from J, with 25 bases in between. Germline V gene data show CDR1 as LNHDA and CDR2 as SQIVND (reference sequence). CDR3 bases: TGTGCCAGTAGTCGACAGACCACCACCGGGATGTCGGACTATGGCTACACCTTC. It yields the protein CASSRQTTTGMSDYGYTF.

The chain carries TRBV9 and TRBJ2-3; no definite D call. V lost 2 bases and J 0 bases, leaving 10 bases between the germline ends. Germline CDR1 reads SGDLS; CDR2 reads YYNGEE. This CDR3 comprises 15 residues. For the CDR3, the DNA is TGTGCCAGCAGCGTCGGGCGGATTAGCACAGATACGCAGTATTTT. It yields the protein CASSVGRISTDTQYF.

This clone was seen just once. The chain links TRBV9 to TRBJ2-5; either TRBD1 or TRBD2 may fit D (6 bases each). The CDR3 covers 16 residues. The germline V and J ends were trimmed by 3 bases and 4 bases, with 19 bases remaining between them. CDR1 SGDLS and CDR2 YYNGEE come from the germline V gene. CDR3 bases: TGTGCCAGCAGCGCCCGGGGTGGGGGGCGCGGAGAGACCCAGTACTTC. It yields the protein CASSARGGGRGETQYF.

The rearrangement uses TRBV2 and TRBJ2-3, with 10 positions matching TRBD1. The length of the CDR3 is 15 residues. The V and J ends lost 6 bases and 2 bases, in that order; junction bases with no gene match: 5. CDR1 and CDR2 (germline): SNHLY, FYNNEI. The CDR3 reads CASSKDRGNTDTQYF. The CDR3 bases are TGTGCCAGCAGCAAGGACAGGGGGAACACAGATACGCAGTATTTT.

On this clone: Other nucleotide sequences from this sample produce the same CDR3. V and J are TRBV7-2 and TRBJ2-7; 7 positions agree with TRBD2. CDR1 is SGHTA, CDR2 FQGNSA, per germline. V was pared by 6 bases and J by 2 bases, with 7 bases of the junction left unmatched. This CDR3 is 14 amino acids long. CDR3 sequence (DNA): TGTGCCAGCAGTCCCAGCGGGACCGCCTACGAGCAGTACTTC. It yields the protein CASSPSGTAYEQYF.

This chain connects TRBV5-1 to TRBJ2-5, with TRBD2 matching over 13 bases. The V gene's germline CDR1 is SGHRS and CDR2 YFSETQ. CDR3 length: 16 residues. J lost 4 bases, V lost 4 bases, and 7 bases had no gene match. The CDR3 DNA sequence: TGCGCCAGCAGCCCAGGGACTAGCGGGATTCTAGAGACCCAGTACTTC. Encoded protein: CASSPGTSGILETQYF.

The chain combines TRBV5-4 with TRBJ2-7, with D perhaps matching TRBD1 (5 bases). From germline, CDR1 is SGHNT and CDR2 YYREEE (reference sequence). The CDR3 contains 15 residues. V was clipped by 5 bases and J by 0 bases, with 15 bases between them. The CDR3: CASRLDQGISYEQYF. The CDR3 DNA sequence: TGTGCCAGCAGACTGGACCAGGGAATCTCCTACGAGCAGTACTTC.

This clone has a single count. The CDR3 sequence is CASSQGLANEQYF. CDR3 bases: TGTGCCAGCAGCCAGGGACTAGCCAACGAGCAGTACTTC. The genes are TRBV5-8 and TRBJ2-7, with TRBD2 matching over 9 bases. J gave up 5 bases and V 4 bases, and 4 bases lay outside the gene matches. The germline V gene has CDR1 SGHTS and CDR2 YDEGEE. The CDR3 extends over 13 amino acids.

CDR3 DNA: TGTGCCAGCTCAGAGACAGGGCTTCGGGAGACCCAGTACTTC. Encoded protein: CASSETGLRETQYF. The J gene is TRBJ2-5, the V gene TRBV18; 7 bases agree with TRBD1. J was trimmed by 5 bases and V by 5 bases; bases with no gene match: 8. The germline CDR1 and CDR2 sequences are KGHSH and LQKENI. This CDR3 contains 14 residues. Full variable domain (rest looked up from reference TRBV18 and TRBJ2-5): NAGVMQNPRHLVRRRGQEARLRCSPMKGHSHVYWYRQLPEEGLKFMVYLQKENIIDESGMPKERFSAEFPKEGPSILRIQQVVRGDSAAYFCASSETGLRETQYFGPGTRLLVL.

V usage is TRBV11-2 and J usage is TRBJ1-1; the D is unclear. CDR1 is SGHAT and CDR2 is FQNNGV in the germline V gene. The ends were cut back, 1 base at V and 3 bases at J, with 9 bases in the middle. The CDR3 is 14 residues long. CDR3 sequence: CASSLAAAYTEAFF. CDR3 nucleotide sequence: TGTGCCAGCAGCTTAGCCGCCGCGTACACTGAAGCTTTCTTT.

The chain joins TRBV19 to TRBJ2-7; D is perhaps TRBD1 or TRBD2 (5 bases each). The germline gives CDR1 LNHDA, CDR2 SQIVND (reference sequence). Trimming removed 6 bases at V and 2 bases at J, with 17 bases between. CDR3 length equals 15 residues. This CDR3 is CASRPGRFSPYEQYF. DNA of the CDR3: TGTGCCAGTAGGCCGGGACGGTTCTCTCCCTACGAGCAGTACTTC. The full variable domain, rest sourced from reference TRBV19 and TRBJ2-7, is DGGITQSPKYLFRKEGQNVTLSCEQNLNHDAMYWYRQDPGQGLRLIYYSQIVNDFQKGDIAEGYSVSREKKESFPLTVTSAQKNPTAFYLCASRPGRFSPYEQYFGPGTRLTVT.

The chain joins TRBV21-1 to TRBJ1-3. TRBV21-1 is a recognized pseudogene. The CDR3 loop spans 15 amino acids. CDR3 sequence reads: CASRLDRKAGNTIYF. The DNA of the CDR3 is TGTGCCAGCAGATTGGACCGAAAAGCGGGAAACACCATATATTTT.

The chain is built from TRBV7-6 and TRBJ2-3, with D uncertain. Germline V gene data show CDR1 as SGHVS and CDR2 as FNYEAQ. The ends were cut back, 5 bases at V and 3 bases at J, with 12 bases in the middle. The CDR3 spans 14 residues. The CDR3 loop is CASSPQRQTDTQYF. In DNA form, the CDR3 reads TGTGCCAGCAGCCCCCAACGGCAAACAGATACGCAGTATTTT.

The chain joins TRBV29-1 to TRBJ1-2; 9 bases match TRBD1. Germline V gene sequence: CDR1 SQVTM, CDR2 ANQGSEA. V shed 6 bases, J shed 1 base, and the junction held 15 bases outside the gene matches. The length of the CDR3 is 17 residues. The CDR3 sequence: CSVPGTGNGGLNYGYTF. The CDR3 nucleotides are TGCAGCGTGCCCGGGACAGGGAACGGGGGGCTTAACTATGGCTACACCTTC.

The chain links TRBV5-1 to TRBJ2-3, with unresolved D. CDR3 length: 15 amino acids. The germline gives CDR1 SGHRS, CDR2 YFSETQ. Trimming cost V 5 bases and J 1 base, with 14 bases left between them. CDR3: CASRYLVAGTDTQYF. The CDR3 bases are TGCGCCAGCAGATACCTAGTAGCTGGCACAGATACGCAGTATTTT.

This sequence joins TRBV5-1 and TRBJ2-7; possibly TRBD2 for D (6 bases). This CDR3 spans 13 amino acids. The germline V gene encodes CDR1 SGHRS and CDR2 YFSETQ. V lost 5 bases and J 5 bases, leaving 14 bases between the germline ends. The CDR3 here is CASRRGRSDEQYF. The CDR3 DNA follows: TGCGCCAGCAGACGGGGGAGATCCGACGAGCAGTACTTC.

This chain's CDR3 is CASSSRQGEKLFF. CDR3 nucleotides: TGTGCCAGCAGCTCCAGGCAGGGTGAAAAACTGTTTTTT. The V gene is TRBV7-7, the J gene TRBJ1-4, with D maybe TRBD1 (5 bases). This CDR3 has 13 residues. Trimming removed 4 bases at V and 7 bases at J, with 10 bases between. From germline, CDR1 is SSHAT and CDR2 FNYEAQ (reference sequence).

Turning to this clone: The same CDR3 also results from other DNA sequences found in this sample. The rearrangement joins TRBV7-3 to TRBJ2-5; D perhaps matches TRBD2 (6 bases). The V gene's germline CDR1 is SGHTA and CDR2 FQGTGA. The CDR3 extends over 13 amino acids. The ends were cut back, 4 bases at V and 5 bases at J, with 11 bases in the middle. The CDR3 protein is CASSYNRGETQYF. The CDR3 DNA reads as TGTGCCAGCAGCTACAACCGGGGGGAGACCCAGTACTTC.